This TCR beta chain was sequenced for a study of blood T cells in healthy people across ages (dated by TCRdb to the mid-2010s). Concerning the study at large: In model experiments, template switching captured roughly one uniquely barcoded TCR beta cDNA molecule for every two T cells. Age-related changes in TCR beta repertoire diversity were measured in the study by deep sequencing normalized with unique cDNA molecular identifiers. Donors were grouped into four age groups: young (average roughly 15 years), middle-aged (around 39), aged (over 55) and long-lived (around 80). To avoid experimental bias, donors of different ages were spread randomly across the sequencing lanes. Using the same blood draw, the study looked at two additional independent replicas of 1 million unique cDNA reads for two donors, one aged 18 to 30 and the other aged 80 or older.

Donors were around 37 systemically healthy Caucasian individuals from Russia aged roughly 6 to 100 years. Ten milliliters of peripheral blood were drawn from each donor into EDTA-treated Vacutainer tubes. Ficoll-Paque density-gradient centrifugation was used to isolate PBMCs, with at least 7 million per sample. Trizol reagent was used to extract total RNA from PBMCs, with at least 5 micrograms per sample. For every donor, flow cytometry on a PBMC aliquot measured the percentage of naive CD45RAhigh/CD27high T cells. Broader findings and caveats from the paper: Because profiling used bulk unsorted PBMCs, naive and antigen-experienced compartments could not be compared conclusively. There was a strong correlation between observed TCR beta diversity and the percentage of naive T cells measured by flow cytometry. Compared with the aged group, more naive CD4+ T cells, fewer expanded clones and increased TCR diversity were shown by the long-lived group, suggesting age selection. Because donor CMV infection status was unknown, age-related changes in expanded clonotypes were potentially confounded. Observed TCR beta diversity per million T cells fell roughly linearly with age, and a significant reduction was already apparent by age around 44. Estimates of total diversity based on one million sequenced T cells were considered lower bounds and underestimates.

The germline V gene gives CDR1 as MNHEY and CDR2 as SVGEGT. Compared with germline, V lacks 5 bases and J lacks 2 bases; bases without a gene match: 13. Inclusive of the bounding cysteine and phenylalanine, the CDR3 is 17 residues long. Just the 51-base CDR3 DNA is kept, in frame starting at base 1. Library prep was done by 5' RACE. TCRdb lists the instrument as Illumina HiSeq 2500. A second PCR of about 7 to 12 cycles was run with a J-beta primer mix and a sample-barcoded 5' primer. A template-switch 5' adaptor carrying 12 random nucleotides introduced a unique molecular identifier onto each TCR beta cDNA molecule. Each sample yielded at least 2.5 million CDR3-containing paired-end reads. First-strand cDNA was synthesized from all RNA with the Mint cDNA synthesis kit, primed by a TRBC-specific oligonucleotide. Following uracil-DNA glycosylase treatment, all cDNA underwent a first 18-cycle PCR with the universal primers M1SS and BC2_uni_R. On the study's bioinformatics: Each sample was normalized by randomly selecting 1 million high-quality reads, each carrying a distinct molecular identifier. Instead of being binned into consensus sequences, reads with shared molecular identifiers were discarded. CDR3 identification, clonotype clustering and error correction used MiTCR with a Q25 quality threshold and the strictest error-elimination algorithm. Lower-bound total TCR beta diversity was estimated with a nonparametric unseen species model using Euler transformation. TCRdb reworked the public reads: Q25 trimming with fastp, MiXCR clone assembly, productive beta chains retained. Every CDR3 protein is listed once, alongside the most common genes and DNA of its rows. TCRdb's processing, not the authors' own work, is the source of the V and J calls. The sample contains over 1,200,000 distinct CDR3 sequences, 59% of them found a single time. The ten largest clones add up to 5% to 7% of the sample.

This clonotype appeared a few times. The specificity of this receptor is unknown. There are no base qualities to consult, and no much larger clone falls within one base. This sequence uses TRBV6-2 or TRBV6-3 and TRBJ2-7, with 9 bases aligning to TRBD1. This TCR derives from a man between 18 and 35 years old in good health. The sequenced sample consisted of blood. The nucleotide sequence is given as TGTGCCAGCAGTACCTACAGGGGGCGAAGCTTCCCCTACGAGCAGTACTTC. This gives the protein CASSTYRGRSFPYEQYF.